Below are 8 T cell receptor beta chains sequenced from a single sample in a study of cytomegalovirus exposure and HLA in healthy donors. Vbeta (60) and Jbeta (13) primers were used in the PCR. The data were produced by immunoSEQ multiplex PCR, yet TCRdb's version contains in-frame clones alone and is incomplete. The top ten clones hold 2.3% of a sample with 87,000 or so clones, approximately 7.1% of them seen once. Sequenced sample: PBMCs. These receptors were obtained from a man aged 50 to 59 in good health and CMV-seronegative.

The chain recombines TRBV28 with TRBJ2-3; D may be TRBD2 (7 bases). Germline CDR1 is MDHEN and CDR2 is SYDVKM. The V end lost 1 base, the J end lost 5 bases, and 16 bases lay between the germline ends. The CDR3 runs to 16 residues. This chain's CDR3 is CASSLLAGEGEDTQYF. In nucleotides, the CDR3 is TGTGCCAGCAGTTTATTGGCGGGAGAGGGGGAAGATACGCAGTATTTT.

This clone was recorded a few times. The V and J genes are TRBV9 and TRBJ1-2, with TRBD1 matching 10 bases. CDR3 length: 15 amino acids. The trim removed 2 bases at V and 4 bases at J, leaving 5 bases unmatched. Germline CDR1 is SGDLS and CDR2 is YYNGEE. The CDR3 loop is CASSVTGQGFYGYTF. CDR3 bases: TGTGCCAGCAGCGTTACGGGACAGGGGTTCTATGGCTACACCTTC. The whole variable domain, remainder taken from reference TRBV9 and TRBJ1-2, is DSGVTQTPKHLITATGQRVTLRCSPRSGDLSVYWYQQSLDQGLQFLIQYYNGEERAKGNILERFSAQQFPDLHSELNLSSLELGDSALYFCASSVTGQGFYGYTFGSGTRLTVV.

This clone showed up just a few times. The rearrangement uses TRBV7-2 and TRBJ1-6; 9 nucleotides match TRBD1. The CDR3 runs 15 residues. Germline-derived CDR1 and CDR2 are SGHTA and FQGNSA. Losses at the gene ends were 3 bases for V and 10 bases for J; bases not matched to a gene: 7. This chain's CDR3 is CASSFQDRGESPLHF. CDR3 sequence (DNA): TGTGCCAGCAGCTTCCAAGACAGGGGGGAGTCACCCCTCCACTTT.

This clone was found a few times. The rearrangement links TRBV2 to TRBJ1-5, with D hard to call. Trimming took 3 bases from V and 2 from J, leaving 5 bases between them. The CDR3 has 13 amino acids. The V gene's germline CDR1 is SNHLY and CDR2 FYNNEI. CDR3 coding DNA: TGTGCCAGCAGTGACGGAGGCAATCAGCCCCAGCATTTT. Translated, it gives CASSDGGNQPQHF.

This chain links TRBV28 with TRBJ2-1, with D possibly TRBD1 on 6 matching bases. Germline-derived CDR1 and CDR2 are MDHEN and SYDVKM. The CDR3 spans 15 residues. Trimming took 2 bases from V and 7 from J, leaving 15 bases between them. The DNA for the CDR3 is TGTGCCAGCAGTTTAAGATGGGCAGGGGCGAATGAGCAGTTCTTC. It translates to CASSLRWAGANEQFF.

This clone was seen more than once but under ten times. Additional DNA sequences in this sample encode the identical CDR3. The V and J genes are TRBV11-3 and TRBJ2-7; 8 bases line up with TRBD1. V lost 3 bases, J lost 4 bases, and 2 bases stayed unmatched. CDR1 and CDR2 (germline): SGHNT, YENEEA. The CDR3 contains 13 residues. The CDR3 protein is CASSFRTGYEQYF. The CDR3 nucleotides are TGTGCCAGCAGCTTTAGGACAGGGTACGAGCAGTACTTC.

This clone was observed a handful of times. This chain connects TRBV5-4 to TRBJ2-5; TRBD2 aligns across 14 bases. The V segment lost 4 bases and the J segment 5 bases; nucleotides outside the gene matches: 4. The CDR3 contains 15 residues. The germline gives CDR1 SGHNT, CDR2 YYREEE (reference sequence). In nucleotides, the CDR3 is TGTGCCAGCAGCAGCGGGACTAGCGGGGGTGAGACCCAGTACTTC. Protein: CASSSGTSGGETQYF.

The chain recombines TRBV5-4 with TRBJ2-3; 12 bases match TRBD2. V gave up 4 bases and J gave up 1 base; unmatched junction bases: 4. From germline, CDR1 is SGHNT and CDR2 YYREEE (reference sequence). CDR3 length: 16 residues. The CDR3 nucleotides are TGTGCCAGCAGCCTGGGACTAGCGGGCGGCACAGATACGCAGTATTTT. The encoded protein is CASSLGLAGGTDTQYF.